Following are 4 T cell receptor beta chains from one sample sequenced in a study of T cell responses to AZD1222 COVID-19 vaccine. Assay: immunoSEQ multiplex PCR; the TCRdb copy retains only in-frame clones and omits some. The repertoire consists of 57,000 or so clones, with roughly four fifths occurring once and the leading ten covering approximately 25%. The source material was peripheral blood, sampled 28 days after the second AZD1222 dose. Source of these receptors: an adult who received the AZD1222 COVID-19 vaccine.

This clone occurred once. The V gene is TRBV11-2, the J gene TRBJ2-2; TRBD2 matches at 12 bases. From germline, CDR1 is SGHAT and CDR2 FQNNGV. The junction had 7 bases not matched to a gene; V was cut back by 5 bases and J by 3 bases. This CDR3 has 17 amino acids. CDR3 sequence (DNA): TGTGCCAGCAGCCCGGGGAGACTAGCGGGGGACACCGGGGAGCTGTTTTTT. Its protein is CASSPGRLAGDTGELFF.

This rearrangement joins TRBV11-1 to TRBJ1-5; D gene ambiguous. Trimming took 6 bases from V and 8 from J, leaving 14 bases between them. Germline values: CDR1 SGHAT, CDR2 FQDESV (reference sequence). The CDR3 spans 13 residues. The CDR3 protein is CASSPSRYEPQHF. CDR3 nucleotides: TGTGCCAGCAGTCCCTCGCGATATGAGCCCCAGCATTTT. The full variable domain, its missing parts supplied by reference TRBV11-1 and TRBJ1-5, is EAEVAQSPRYKITEKSQAVAFWCDPISGHATLYWYRQILGQGPELLVQFQDESVVDDSQLPKDRFSAERLKGVDSTLKIQPAELGDSAMYLCASSPSRYEPQHFGDGTRLSIL.

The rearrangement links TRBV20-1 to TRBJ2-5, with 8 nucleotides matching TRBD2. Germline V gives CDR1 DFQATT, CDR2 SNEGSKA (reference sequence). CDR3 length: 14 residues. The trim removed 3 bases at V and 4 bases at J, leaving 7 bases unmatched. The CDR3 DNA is TGCAGTGCTAGTTCCCCCGCGGGAGGAGAGACCCAGTACTTC. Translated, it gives CSASSPAGGETQYF.

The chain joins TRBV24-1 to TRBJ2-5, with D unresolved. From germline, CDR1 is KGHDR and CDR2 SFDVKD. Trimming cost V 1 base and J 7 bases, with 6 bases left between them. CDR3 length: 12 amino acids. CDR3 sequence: CATSDFLGTQYF. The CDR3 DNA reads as TGTGCCACCAGTGATTTTTTAGGGACCCAGTACTTC.